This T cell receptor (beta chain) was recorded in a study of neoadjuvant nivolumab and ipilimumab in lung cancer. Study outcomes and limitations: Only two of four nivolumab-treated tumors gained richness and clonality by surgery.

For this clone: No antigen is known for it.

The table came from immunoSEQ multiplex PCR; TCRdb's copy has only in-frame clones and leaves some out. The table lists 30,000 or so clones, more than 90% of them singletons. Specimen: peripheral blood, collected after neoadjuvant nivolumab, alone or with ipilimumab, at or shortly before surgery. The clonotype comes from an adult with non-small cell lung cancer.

The CDR3 region has the DNA TGTGCCACCAGCAGAGAAGGGGGCTCCTACGAGCAGTACTTC. Protein product: CATSREGGSYEQYF. The chain carries TRBV15 and TRBJ2-7, with D perhaps matching TRBD1 (6 bases). V lost 0 bases and J 0 bases, leaving 6 bases between the germline ends. The CDR3 totals 14 residues. Germline assignment: CDR1 LNHNV and CDR2 YYDKDF (reference sequence).